This T cell receptor (beta chain) comes out of a study of blood T cell repertoires in COVID-19 (dated by TCRdb to 2019 to 2021). Some background on the complete study: Samples from collaborators originated in the United States, Italy and Spain and spanned both the acute and convalescent phases of COVID-19. The material from the prospective study consisted of cDNA or gDNA derived from T cells, B-cell-depleted T cells, or PBMCs. Deeply sampled blood TCRbeta repertoires from subjects exposed to, actively infected with, or recovered from COVID-19 were included in the dataset. The repertoires were released in a freely available public database intended as a resource for research on the immune response to SARS-CoV-2. Samples came from the ongoing ImmuneRACE study (first 160 participants) plus 1,254 subjects from 6 global collaborators. The sample metadata nearly always contained a de-identified subject ID, COVID-19 status, age in years and sex. Where HLA class I and class II types were available, the types were taken from metadata supplied by the sample provider, not from assay-based typing. Study-level results and caveats: The amount of clinical and demographic metadata varied by source and participant and was provided uncurated.

The CDR3 numbers 15 residues from cysteine through phenylalanine. Only CDR3 DNA remains: 45 bases, in frame from the first base. Reading the germline V gene gives CDR1 ENHRY and CDR2 SYGVKD. The V end gives up 2 bases and the J end 7 bases, leaving 10 bases in the junction not matched to a gene. Collaborating institutions collected whole blood in K2EDTA tubes following their own protocols. Collaborator samples were shipped for TCRbeta analysis as frozen whole blood, isolated PBMCs, or DNA extracted from either sample type. TCRbeta CDR3 regions were amplified from genomic DNA using the immunoSEQ Assay, a bias-controlled multiplex PCR. The study's processing was this. Within the assay, amplification of reference gene primers was used to estimate how many nucleated cells each sample contained. Sequence reads were collapsed and filtered to measure the absolute abundance of every unique TCRbeta CDR3 rearrangement. For each sample, productive Simpson clonality was calculated by taking the square root of Simpson's diversity index across productive rearrangements. TCRdb retrieved this table from immuneACCESS and kept in-frame rearrangements only. Not all clones are present; in checked studies, unresolved V genes account for under half, and no reason is known for the remainder. V and J calls and clone size come straight from that table; D and trimming were deduced from the DNA. The sample table contains approximately 89,000 clones; only one count was recorded for more than 60% of them. In total, the top ten clones hold around 22% of the sample.

About this clone itself: Its antigen is currently not known. Base qualities are not provided; no much larger clone lies one nucleotide away.

Sequences were obtained from peripheral blood. This receptor was taken from a man between 70 and 80 years old with acute or convalescent COVID-19. The chain is encoded by TRBV10-3 joined to TRBJ2-7, with TRBD1 matching 8 junction bases. The CDR3 protein is CAISERRQGAGEQYF. The bases read TGTGCCATCAGTGAGAGGAGGCAGGGGGCGGGTGAGCAGTACTTC.